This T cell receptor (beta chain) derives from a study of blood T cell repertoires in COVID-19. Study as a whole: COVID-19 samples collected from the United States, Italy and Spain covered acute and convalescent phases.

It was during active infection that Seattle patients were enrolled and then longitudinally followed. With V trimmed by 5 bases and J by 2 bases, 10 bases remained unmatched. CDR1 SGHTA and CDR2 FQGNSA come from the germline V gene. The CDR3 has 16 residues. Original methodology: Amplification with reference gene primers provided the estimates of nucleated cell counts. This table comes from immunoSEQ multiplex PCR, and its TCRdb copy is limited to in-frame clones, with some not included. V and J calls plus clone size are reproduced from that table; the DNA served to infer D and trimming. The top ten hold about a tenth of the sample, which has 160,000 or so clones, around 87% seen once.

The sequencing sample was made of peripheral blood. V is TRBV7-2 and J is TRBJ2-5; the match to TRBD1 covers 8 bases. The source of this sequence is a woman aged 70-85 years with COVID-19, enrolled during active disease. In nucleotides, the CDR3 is TGTGCCAGCAGCCTAAGGACAGGGAGATATCAAGAGACCCAGTACTTC. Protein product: CASSLRTGRYQETQYF.